A single sample gave rise to the 27 T cell receptor beta chains below, sequenced in a study of blood T cell repertoires in COVID-19. Data came from immunoSEQ multiplex PCR; TCRdb stores just in-frame clones and leaves some out. This table holds 120,000 or so clones, around 81% found once. Source material: peripheral blood. These receptors were collected from a man aged 30 to 45 with COVID-19, enrolled during active disease.

This clone has just one count. The J gene is TRBJ2-2, the V gene TRBV5-1; 8 nucleotides match TRBD1. The ends lost 7 bases at V and 2 bases at J; junction bases unmatched: 4. The CDR3 has 14 residues. CDR1 and CDR2 (germline): SGHRS, YFSETQ. The CDR3 bases are TGCGCCAGCTGGACAGGGATAAACACCGGGGAGCTGTTTTTT. It specifies CASWTGINTGELFF.

The V gene is TRBV2, the J gene TRBJ1-5, with 10 bases identical to TRBD1. Germline-derived CDR1 and CDR2 are SNHLY and FYNNEI. The CDR3 is 17 amino acids. Losses at the gene ends were 6 bases for V and 6 bases for J; bases not matched to a gene: 14. The CDR3 sequence: CASRGTRDRGQGQPQHF. The CDR3 DNA sequence: TGTGCCAGCAGGGGAACTCGGGACAGGGGTCAAGGTCAGCCCCAGCATTTT.

The count of this clone is one. The CDR3 nucleotides read TGTGCCTACCTAGCGGGGTCCTACAATGAGCAGTTCTTC. It is translated as CAYLAGSYNEQFF. This chain uses TRBV30 with TRBJ2-1, with TRBD2 matching 9 bases. The V gene end was trimmed by 7 bases and the J gene end by 1 base; junction bases not matched to a gene: 2. This CDR3 contains 13 residues. The germline CDR1 and CDR2 sequences are GTSNPN and SVGIG (reference sequence).

V is TRBV30 and J is TRBJ2-5, with D possibly matching TRBD1 (5 bases). Trimming shortened V by 0 bases and J by 2 bases, and 13 bases separated the two germline ends. Germline V lookup: CDR1 GTSNPN, CDR2 SVGIG (reference sequence). CDR3 length: 15 amino acids. CDR3 sequence: CAWSVEFRAQETQYF. CDR3 in DNA: TGTGCCTGGAGTGTTGAATTCAGGGCTCAAGAGACCCAGTACTTC.

The chain uses TRBV4-1 and TRBJ2-7; 7 bases are shared with TRBD2. The CDR3 length is 13 residues. V lost 4 bases to trimming and J lost 4 bases; unmatched junction nucleotides: 4. The germline CDR1 and CDR2 sequences are MGHRA and YSYEKL. CDR3 bases: TGCGCCAGCAGCCGGTCCGGGGGGTACGAGCAGTACTTC. Protein product: CASSRSGGYEQYF.

CDR3 amino acids: CASSFQGTSLPHTDTQYF. Here the CDR3 DNA reads TGTGCCAGCAGTTTTCAAGGGACAAGTCTCCCTCACACAGATACGCAGTATTTT. This chain connects TRBV27 to TRBJ2-3, with D possibly matching TRBD1 (6 bases). Per the germline V gene, CDR1 is MNHEY and CDR2 is SMNVEV (reference sequence). V gave up 3 bases and J gave up 2 bases, with 21 bases separating them. There are 18 residues in the CDR3.

This clone has only one observation. The chain employs TRBV7-2 and TRBJ2-1; the match to TRBD2 covers 12 bases. This CDR3 is built from 16 residues. Per the germline V gene, CDR1 is SGHTA and CDR2 is FQGNSA. V lost 5 bases to trimming and J lost 7 bases; unmatched junction nucleotides: 9. The CDR3 nucleotides are TGTGCCAGCAGCATCTCTAGCGGGAGGGCCGATAATGAGCAGTTCTTC. This codes for CASSISSGRADNEQFF.

The V gene is TRBV10-3, the J gene TRBJ2-1; a possible D gene is TRBD1 (5 bases). Trimming took 6 bases from V and 8 from J, leaving 14 bases between them. Per the germline V gene, CDR1 is ENHRY and CDR2 is SYGVKD. The CDR3 has 13 amino acids. Here the CDR3 DNA reads TGTGCCATCAGGGGGCAGTTAAGGGATGAGCAGTTCTTC. Its translation: CAIRGQLRDEQFF.

The chain employs TRBV11-2 and TRBJ2-7; 7 nucleotides match TRBD2. Per germline, CDR1 SGHAT and CDR2 FQNNGV. The CDR3 runs 14 residues. The junction had 0 bases not matched to a gene; V was cut back by 1 base and J by 0 bases. CDR3 protein: CASSLGGSSYEQYF. The CDR3 DNA is TGTGCCAGCAGCTTAGGCGGGAGCTCCTACGAGCAGTACTTC.

V gene TRBV4-1 combines with J gene TRBJ2-3, with 8 bases fitting TRBD2. Germline CDR1 is MGHRA and CDR2 is YSYEKL. This CDR3 has 19 residues. Trimming removed 1 base from V and 4 bases from J; junction bases left unmatched: 16. CDR3 sequence reads: CASSQGPLREGPGADTQYF. CDR3 DNA: TGCGCCAGCAGCCAAGGTCCCCTTCGGGAGGGCCCTGGGGCAGATACGCAGTATTTT.

The gene calls are TRBV6-2 or TRBV6-3 and TRBJ2-1, with 12 bases aligning to TRBD2. The ends lost 5 bases at V and 7 bases at J; junction bases unmatched: 6. The length of the CDR3 is 15 residues. Germline lookup yields CDR1 MNHEY and CDR2 SVGEGT. CDR3 sequence reads: CASSRTSGEKNEQFF. Written as DNA, the CDR3 is TGTGCCAGCAGTCGGACTAGCGGGGAGAAGAATGAGCAGTTCTTC.

This chain connects TRBV11-3 to TRBJ2-5; D is perhaps TRBD1 (5 bases). Trimming removed 5 bases at V and 2 bases at J, with 15 bases between. The CDR3 contains 15 residues. Looked up from germline, CDR1 is SGHNT and CDR2 is YENEEA. The CDR3: CASSQPQGRQETQYF. The CDR3 DNA is TGTGCCAGCAGCCAACCGCAGGGCAGGCAAGAGACCCAGTACTTC.

V usage is TRBV27 and J usage is TRBJ1-5; D may be TRBD1 (5 bases). V lost 7 bases and J lost 0, with 25 bases in between. From germline, CDR1 is MNHEY and CDR2 SMNVEV (reference sequence). This CDR3 comprises 19 residues. The CDR3 sequence is CASIKQEPAPHYSNQPQHF. The DNA for the CDR3 is TGTGCCAGCATTAAACAGGAGCCGGCCCCCCATTATAGCAATCAGCCCCAGCATTTT.

The CDR3, as DNA: TGCGCCAGCAGCCAAACAGCTAACTATGGCTACACCTTC. Translated, it gives CASSQTANYGYTF. The gene calls are TRBV4-1 and TRBJ1-2; D uncertain. The CDR3 has 13 residues. Germline values: CDR1 MGHRA, CDR2 YSYEKL. With 2 bases removed from V and 0 bases from J, the gap between germline ends came to 4 bases.

This sequence joins TRBV7-6 and TRBJ2-1, with TRBD1 identical over 10 bases. Germline V gene data show CDR1 as SGHVS and CDR2 as FNYEAQ. The CDR3 covers 15 residues. The ends lost 4 bases at V and 8 bases at J; junction bases unmatched: 8. The CDR3 sequence is CASSWDRGFLDEQFF. The CDR3 DNA is TGTGCCAGCAGCTGGGACAGGGGATTTCTGGATGAGCAGTTCTTC.

The chain is built from TRBV11-3 and TRBJ2-5, with D possibly TRBD1 on 5 matching bases. CDR1 is SGHNT and CDR2 is YENEEA in the germline V gene. The germline V and J ends were trimmed by 3 bases and 2 bases, with 10 bases remaining between them. The CDR3 covers 14 residues. CDR3 DNA sequence: TGTGCCAGCAGCTTGATGGACAAACAAGAGACCCAGTACTTC. It encodes CASSLMDKQETQYF.

This rearrangement joins TRBV6-1 to TRBJ2-7; 7 bases map to TRBD1. V was pared by 4 bases and J by 3 bases, with 12 bases of the junction left unmatched. Per germline, CDR1 MNHNS and CDR2 SASEGT. This CDR3 is built from 16 residues. The CDR3 region is CASSATRDSRGYEQYF. CDR3 nucleotides: TGTGCCAGCAGTGCAACTCGGGACAGTCGGGGCTACGAGCAGTACTTC.

The gene calls are TRBV7-9 and TRBJ2-1, with a weak D call TRBD2 (6 bases). V lost 5 bases, J lost 6 bases, and 11 bases lay in between. This CDR3 is built from 13 residues. Germline CDR1 and CDR2: SEHNR and FQNEAQ (reference sequence). The CDR3 loop reads CASSRAGGNEQFF. CDR3 in DNA: TGTGCCAGCAGCCGCGCCGGGGGCAATGAGCAGTTCTTC.

The chain couples TRBV19 to TRBJ1-1, with 7 bases matching TRBD1. This CDR3 has 14 residues. Germline V gene lookup returns CDR1 LNHDA and CDR2 SQIVND (reference sequence). V shed 3 bases, J shed 1 base, and the junction held 2 bases outside the gene matches. The CDR3 coding sequence is TGTGCCAGTAGTATTGGACAGGAGAACACTGAAGCTTTCTTT. The encoded protein is CASSIGQENTEAFF.

The sample holds a few counts of this clone. This chain joins TRBV12-3 or TRBV12-4 and TRBJ2-7, with D perhaps matching TRBD2 (5 bases). V shed 6 bases and J shed 3 bases, with 9 bases lying between them. The CDR3 consists of 12 residues. The CDR3 loop reads CASSSSHYEQYF. CDR3 DNA sequence: TGTGCCAGCAGCTCTAGCCACTACGAGCAGTACTTC.

This sequence joins TRBV6-5 and TRBJ1-5, with D possibly TRBD1 on 5 matching bases. The CDR3 runs to 15 residues. The germline V and J ends were trimmed by 7 bases and 6 bases, with 19 bases remaining between them. Germline V gene data show CDR1 as MNHEY and CDR2 as SVGAGI. Here the CDR3 DNA reads TGTGCCAGCACCGAACAGGCGGCGGGGAGTCAGCCCCAGCATTTT. It codes for CASTEQAAGSQPQHF.

This clone has a handful of counts. The rearrangement joins TRBV29-1 to TRBJ2-1, with 7 bases matching TRBD1. V trimming: 1 base; J trimming: 4 bases; junction bases outside the gene matches: 1. This CDR3 has 13 residues. Germline V CDR1 and CDR2: SQVTM, ANQGSEA. CDR3 loop: CSVEGQGYNEQFF. The DNA for the CDR3 is TGCAGCGTTGAAGGACAGGGATACAATGAGCAGTTCTTC.

Only a few counts were recorded for this clone. In nucleotides, the CDR3 is TGTGCCAGCGCCCGGACAGGGGGCACAGATACGCAGTATTTT. This sequence encodes CASARTGGTDTQYF. This chain connects TRBV5-4 to TRBJ2-3; 9 nucleotides line up with TRBD1. Germline V gives CDR1 SGHNT, CDR2 YYREEE (reference sequence). This CDR3 has 14 amino acids. The V and J ends lost 7 bases and 1 base, in that order; junction bases with no gene match: 4.

The chain carries TRBV5-1 and TRBJ2-7; 8 nucleotides agree with TRBD2. The germline V gene encodes CDR1 SGHRS and CDR2 YFSETQ. Losses at the gene ends were 4 bases for V and 1 base for J; bases not matched to a gene: 7. The CDR3 loop spans 15 amino acids. CDR3 region: CASSPTTSASYEQYF. CDR3 DNA sequence: TGCGCCAGCAGCCCTACGACTAGCGCGTCCTACGAGCAGTACTTC.

This chain links TRBV12-3 or TRBV12-4 with TRBJ2-5; D gene unclear. This CDR3 is built from 12 residues. The V end was cut by 3 bases, the J end by 5 bases, with 7 bases between. The CDR3 DNA sequence: TGTGCCAGCAGTTTTATGTTGGAGACCCAGTACTTC. Encoded protein: CASSFMLETQYF.

This clone was found once. This chain uses TRBV7-8 with TRBJ1-5; 7 bases are shared with TRBD1. The CDR3 sequence is 16 residues long. Germline loops: CDR1 SGHVS, CDR2 FQNEAQ. The trim removed 5 bases at V and 0 bases at J, leaving 7 bases unmatched. The DNA of the CDR3 is TGTGCCAGCAGCCCGGGGACAGAATATAGCAATCAGCCCCAGCATTTT. Translating gives CASSPGTEYSNQPQHF.

This chain links TRBV19 with TRBJ1-3, with D maybe TRBD1 (6 bases). There are 15 residues in the CDR3. V lost 4 bases and J lost 2, with 12 bases in between. Germline V gene data show CDR1 as LNHDA and CDR2 as SQIVND (reference sequence). This CDR3 reads CASSSLRDTGNTIYF. CDR3 in DNA: TGTGCCAGTAGTAGCCTCCGGGACACTGGAAACACCATATATTTT.